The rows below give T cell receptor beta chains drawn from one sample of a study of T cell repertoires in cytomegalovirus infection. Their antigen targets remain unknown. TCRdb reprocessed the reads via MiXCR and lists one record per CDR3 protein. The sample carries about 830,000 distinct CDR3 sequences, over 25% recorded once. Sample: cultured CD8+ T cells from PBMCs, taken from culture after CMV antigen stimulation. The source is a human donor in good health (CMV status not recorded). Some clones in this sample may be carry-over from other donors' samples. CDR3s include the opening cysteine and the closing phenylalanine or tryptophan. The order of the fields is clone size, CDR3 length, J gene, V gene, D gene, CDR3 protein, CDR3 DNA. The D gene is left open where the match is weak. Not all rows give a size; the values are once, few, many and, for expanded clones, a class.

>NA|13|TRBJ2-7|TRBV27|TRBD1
CASSTGTGNEQYF
TGTGCCAGCAGTACCGGGACAGGGAACGAGCAGTACTTC
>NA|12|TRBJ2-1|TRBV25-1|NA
CASTEGGNEQFF
TGTGCCAGCACCGAGGGGGGTAATGAGCAGTTCTTC
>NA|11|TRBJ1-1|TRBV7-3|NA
CANTQGTEAFF
TGTGCCAACACTCAGGGCACTGAAGCTTTCTTT
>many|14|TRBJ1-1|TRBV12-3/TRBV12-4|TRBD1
CASSIGTGSTEAFF
TGTGCCAGCAGTATCGGGACAGGCAGCACTGAAGCTTTCTTT
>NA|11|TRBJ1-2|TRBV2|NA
CASILARGYTF
TGTGCCAGCATCCTCGCCCGGGGCTACACCTTC
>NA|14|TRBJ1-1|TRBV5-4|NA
CASSLYREVTEAFF
TGTGCCAGCAGCTTGTACCGGGAGGTCACTGAAGCTTTCTTT
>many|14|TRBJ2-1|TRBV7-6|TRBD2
CASTLAGSYNEQFF
TGTGCCAGCACCTTAGCGGGGAGTTACAATGAGCAGTTCTTC
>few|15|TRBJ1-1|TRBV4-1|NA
CASSQVPETNTEAFF
TGCGCCAGCAGCCAAGTCCCGGAAACGAACACTGAAGCTTTCTTT
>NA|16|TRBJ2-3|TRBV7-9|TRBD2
CASSYAEGGKADTQYF
TGTGCCAGCAGCTACGCGGAGGGAGGGAAAGCGGATACGCAGTATTTT
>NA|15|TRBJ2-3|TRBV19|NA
CASSIVLSSTDTQYF
TGTGCCAGTAGTATTGTACTATCCTCCACAGATACGCAGTATTTT
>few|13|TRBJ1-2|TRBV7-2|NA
CASSFLSGYGYTF
TGTGCCAGCAGCTTCCTTAGTGGATATGGCTACACCTTC
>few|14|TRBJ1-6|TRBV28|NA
CASNFRGSNSPLHF
TGTGCCAGTAACTTCAGGGGAAGTAATTCACCCCTCCACTTT
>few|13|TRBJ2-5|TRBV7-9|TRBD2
CASRPEVRGAQYF
TGTGCCAGCAGGCCGGAGGTTCGGGGGGCCCAGTACTTC
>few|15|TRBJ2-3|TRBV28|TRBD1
CASSADRVRTDTQYF
TGTGCCAGCAGTGCGGACAGGGTGAGGACAGATACGCAGTATTTT
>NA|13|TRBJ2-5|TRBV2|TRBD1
CATPPGQQETQYF
TGTGCCACACCACCGGGACAGCAAGAGACCCAGTACTTC
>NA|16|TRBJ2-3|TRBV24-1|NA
CATSDLRGRGTDTQYF
TGTGCCACCAGTGATTTGCGAGGGCGAGGCACAGATACGCAGTATTTT
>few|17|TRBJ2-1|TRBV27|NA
CASSLSPKRSSYNEQFF
TGTGCCAGCAGTTTATCGCCCAAGAGGAGCTCCTACAATGAGCAGTTCTTC
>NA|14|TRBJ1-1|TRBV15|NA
CATSRDTENTEAFF
TGTGCCACCAGCAGAGATACAGAGAACACTGAAGCTTTCTTT
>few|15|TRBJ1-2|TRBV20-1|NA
CSGSTGTDRSYGYTF
TGCAGTGGCAGTACCGGGACTGATCGTTCCTATGGCTACACCTTC
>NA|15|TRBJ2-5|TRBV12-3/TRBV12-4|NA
CASSAESGGGETQYF
TGTGCCAGCAGTGCCGAGTCAGGGGGGGGGGAGACCCAGTACTTC
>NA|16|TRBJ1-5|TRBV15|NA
CATSRAYEGVNQPQHF
TGTGCCACCAGCAGAGCCTATGAGGGCGTCAATCAGCCCCAGCATTTT
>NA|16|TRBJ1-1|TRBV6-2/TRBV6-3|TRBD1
CASSLLTDRAGTEAFF
TGTGCCAGCAGTCTATTAACGGACAGGGCTGGCACTGAAGCTTTCTTT
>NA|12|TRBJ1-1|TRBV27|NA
CARGTANTEAFF
TGTGCCCGCGGGACGGCGAACACTGAAGCTTTCTTT
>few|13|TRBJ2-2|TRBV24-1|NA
CATSVWGTGELFF
TGTGCCACCAGTGTTTGGGGGACCGGGGAGCTGTTTTTT
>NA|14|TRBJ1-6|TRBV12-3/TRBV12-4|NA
CASLWGVYNSPLHF
TGTGCCAGCCTTTGGGGTGTCTATAATTCACCCCTCCACTTT
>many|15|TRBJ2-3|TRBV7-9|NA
CASSLDLEGTDTQYF
TGTGCCAGCAGCTTAGATTTGGAGGGCACAGATACGCAGTATTTT
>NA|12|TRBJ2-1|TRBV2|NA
CASGGPDNEQFF
TGTGCCAGCGGGGGACCCGACAATGAGCAGTTCTTC
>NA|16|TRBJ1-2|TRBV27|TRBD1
CASSLYSAGTGKGYTF
TGTGCCAGCAGTTTATATTCAGCCGGGACAGGGAAAGGCTACACCTTC
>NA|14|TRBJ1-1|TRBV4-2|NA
CASRNGVENTEAFF
TGTGCCAGCAGAAACGGGGTAGAGAACACTGAAGCTTTCTTT
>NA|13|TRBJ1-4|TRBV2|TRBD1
CASRDRADEKLFF
TGTGCCAGCAGGGACAGGGCGGATGAAAAACTGTTTTTT
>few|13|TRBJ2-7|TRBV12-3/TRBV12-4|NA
CASRPLSSYEQYF
TGTGCCAGCAGGCCTCTAAGCTCCTACGAGCAGTACTTC
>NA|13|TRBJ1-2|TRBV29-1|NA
CSSRDGRSYGYTF
TGCAGCTCCCGGGACGGGAGGTCCTATGGCTACACCTTC
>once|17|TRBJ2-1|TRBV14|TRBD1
CASSHQQGITLPNEQFF
TGTGCCAGCAGCCACCAACAGGGGATTACCTTACCCAATGAGCAGTTCTTC
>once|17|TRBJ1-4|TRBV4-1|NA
CASSQISHLNANEKLFF
TGCGCCAGCAGCCAGATAAGCCACTTGAACGCTAATGAAAAACTGTTTTTT
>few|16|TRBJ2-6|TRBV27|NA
CASSPHQYLGANVLTF
TGTGCCAGCAGTCCTCATCAGTATCTTGGGGCCAACGTCCTGACTTTC
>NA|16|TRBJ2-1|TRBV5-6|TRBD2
CASSFEVSGGLDEQFF
TGTGCCAGCAGCTTTGAGGTTAGCGGGGGCCTTGATGAGCAGTTCTTC
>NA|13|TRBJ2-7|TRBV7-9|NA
CASSLPGTHEQYF
TGTGCCAGCAGCTTACCAGGGACGCACGAGCAGTACTTC
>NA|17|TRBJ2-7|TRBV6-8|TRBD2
CASSYSEGAGSSYEQYF
TGTGCCAGCAGTTACTCGGAGGGAGCGGGAAGCTCCTACGAGCAGTACTTC
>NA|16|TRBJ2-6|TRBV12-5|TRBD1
CASGNDRGTGANVLTF
TGTGCTAGTGGGAACGACAGGGGAACTGGGGCCAACGTCCTGACTTTC
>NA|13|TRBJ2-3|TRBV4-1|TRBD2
CASTGGQADTQYF
TGCGCCAGCACGGGGGGTCAGGCAGATACGCAGTATTTT
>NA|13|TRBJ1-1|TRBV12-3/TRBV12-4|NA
CASSWKRQQEAFF
TGTGCCAGCAGTTGGAAACGACAGCAAGAAGCTTTCTTT
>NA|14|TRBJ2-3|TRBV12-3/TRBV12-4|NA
CASSSRSLTDTQYF
TGTGCCAGCAGTTCCAGAAGCCTCACAGATACGCAGTATTTT
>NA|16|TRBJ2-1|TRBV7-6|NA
CASSVRADPLYNEQFF
TGTGCTAGCAGCGTCAGAGCAGACCCCCTCTACAATGAGCAGTTCTTC
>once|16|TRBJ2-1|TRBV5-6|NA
CASSADIGGPYNEQFF
TGTGCCAGCAGCGCGGACATTGGCGGACCCTACAATGAGCAGTTCTTC
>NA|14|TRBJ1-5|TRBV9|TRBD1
CASSARDSHQPQHF
TGTGCCAGCAGCGCCCGGGACAGTCATCAGCCCCAGCATTTT
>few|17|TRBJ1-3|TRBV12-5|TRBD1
CASGSTRTGPSGNTIYF
TGTGCTAGTGGTTCGACCAGGACAGGGCCCTCTGGAAACACCATATATTTT
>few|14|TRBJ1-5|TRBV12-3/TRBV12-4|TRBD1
CASRYRGSNQPQHF
TGTGCCAGCAGGTACAGGGGCAGCAATCAGCCCCAGCATTTT
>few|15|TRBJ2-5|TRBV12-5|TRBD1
CASGLVGQGEETQYF
TGTGCTAGTGGTTTGGTCGGACAGGGGGAAGAGACCCAGTACTTC
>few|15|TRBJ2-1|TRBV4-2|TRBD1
CASSLGQGWGNEQFF
TGTGCCAGCAGCCTTGGACAGGGGTGGGGCAATGAGCAGTTCTTC
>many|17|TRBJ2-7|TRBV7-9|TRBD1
CASTLGQPFYPLHEQYF
TGTGCCAGCACTTTGGGACAGCCCTTCTACCCCCTCCACGAGCAGTACTTC
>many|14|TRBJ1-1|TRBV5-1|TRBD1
CASSNGQGSIEAFF
TGCGCCAGCAGCAACGGACAGGGATCAATTGAAGCTTTCTTT
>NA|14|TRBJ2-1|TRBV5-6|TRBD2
CASIWGGSYNEQFF
TGTGCCAGCATTTGGGGGGGCTCCTACAATGAGCAGTTCTTC
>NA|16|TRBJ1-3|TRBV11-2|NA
CASSPHGDSSGNTIYF
TGTGCCAGCAGCCCCCACGGGGACTCTTCTGGAAACACCATATATTTT
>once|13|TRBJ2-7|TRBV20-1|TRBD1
CSARGQGVDEQYF
TGCAGTGCCCGAGGACAGGGGGTGGACGAGCAGTACTTC
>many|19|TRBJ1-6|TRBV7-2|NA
CASSLYKQRLPNLHFSLHF
TGTGCCAGCAGCTTATACAAACAGCGGCTCCCCAACCTCCATTTTTCCCTCCACTTT
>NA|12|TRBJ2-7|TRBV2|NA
CASRGTSYEQYF
TGTGCCAGCAGGGGGACGTCCTACGAGCAGTACTTC
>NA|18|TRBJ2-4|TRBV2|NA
CASSEAGQRLGAKNIQYF
TGTGCCAGCAGTGAAGCCGGACAGCGACTCGGAGCCAAAAACATTCAGTACTTC
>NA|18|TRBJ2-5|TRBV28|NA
CASSFTFTGRGFQETQYF
TGTGCCAGCAGTTTCACCTTTACGGGCAGGGGTTTCCAAGAGACCCAGTACTTC
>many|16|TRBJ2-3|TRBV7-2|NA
CASSFPGTPRLDTQYF
TGTGCCAGCAGCTTCCCCGGGACCCCCCGGTTAGATACGCAGTATTTT
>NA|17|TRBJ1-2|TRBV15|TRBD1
CATSRDYSGRGPGGYTF
TGTGCCACCAGCAGAGATTATTCGGGCAGGGGGCCTGGTGGCTACACCTTC